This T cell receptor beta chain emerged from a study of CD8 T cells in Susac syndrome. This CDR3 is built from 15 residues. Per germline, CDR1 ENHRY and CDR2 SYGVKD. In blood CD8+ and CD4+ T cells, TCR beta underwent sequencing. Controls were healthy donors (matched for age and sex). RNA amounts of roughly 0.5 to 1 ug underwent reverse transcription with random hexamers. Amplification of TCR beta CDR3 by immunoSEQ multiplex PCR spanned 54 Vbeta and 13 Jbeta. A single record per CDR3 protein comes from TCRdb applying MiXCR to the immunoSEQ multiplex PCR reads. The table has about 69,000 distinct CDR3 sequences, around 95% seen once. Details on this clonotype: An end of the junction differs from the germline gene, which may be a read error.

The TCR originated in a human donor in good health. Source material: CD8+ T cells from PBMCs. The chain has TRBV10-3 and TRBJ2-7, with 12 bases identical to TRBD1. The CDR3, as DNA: TGTGCCATTGGGACAGGGGGCCCCAGGAACTACGAGCAGTATTTC. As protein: CAIGTGGPRNYEQYF.